The clone carrying this T cell receptor beta chain was seen just once. Seattle enrolled patients during active infection and tracked them longitudinally. The data were taken from a study of blood T cell repertoires in COVID-19. Looking at the study overall: Samples representing acute and convalescent COVID-19 were sourced from the United States, Italy and Spain. Sample material is recorded as cDNA or gDNA derived from T cells, B-cell-depleted T cells, or PBMCs.

Trimming took off 0 bases at V and 2 bases at J, with 8 bases between the two ends. The CDR3 has 14 amino acids. Germline values: CDR1 GTSNPN, CDR2 SVGIG (reference sequence). In the authors' methods: Amplification of reference gene primers was used by the study to estimate nucleated cell counts. Generated by immunoSEQ multiplex PCR, the TCRdb table keeps only in-frame clones and is missing some. For V, J and clone size, that table is used; D and trimming come from the DNA. The sample lists some 240,000 clones, about 93% occurring once. The clonotype was recovered from a man aged 60-69 years with COVID-19, enrolled during active disease. The sequenced material came from peripheral blood. The rearrangement joins TRBV30 to TRBJ1-5, with D maybe TRBD1 (5 bases). The CDR3 DNA reads TGTGCCTGGAGTGTACGGGGGGGCAATCAGCCCCAGCATTTT. Amino acid sequence: CAWSVRGGNQPQHF.